The 19 T cell receptor beta chains in this list originate from one sample, sequenced in a study of control samples from healthy donors and cancer patients. TCRdb's table, derived via immunoSEQ multiplex PCR, lists solely in-frame clones and lacks some. In total, the table holds under 200,000 clones. Sequencing was carried out using blood. The receptors were gathered from a woman in her twenties or thirties in good health.

This chain uses TRBV2 with TRBJ1-2; 7 bases line up with TRBD1. The CDR3 extends over 13 amino acids. The trim removed 5 bases at V and 2 bases at J, leaving 2 bases unmatched. The germline CDR1 and CDR2 sequences are SNHLY and FYNNEI. The CDR3 DNA reads as TGTGCCAGCAGTTCGGGACAGAACTATGGCTACACCTTC. Its protein is CASSSGQNYGYTF.

This rearrangement joins TRBV29-1 to TRBJ1-4; TRBD1 might be the D (6 bases). The germline V gene has CDR1 SQVTM and CDR2 ANQGSEA. This CDR3 has 14 residues. Between the trimmed V and J ends, which lost 6 bases and 0 bases, there was a span of 11 bases. The CDR3 protein is CSVVGTPTNEKLFF. In DNA form, the CDR3 reads TGCAGCGTAGTCGGGACACCAACTAATGAAAAACTGTTTTTT.

The chain links TRBV7-2 to TRBJ2-3, with D hard to call. Germline lookup yields CDR1 SGHTA and CDR2 FQGNSA. The CDR3 runs to 14 residues. V was trimmed by 0 bases and J by 4 bases, leaving 8 bases between them. The CDR3 loop is CASSLAVSPDTQYF. The CDR3 nucleotides read TGTGCCAGCAGCTTAGCCGTATCCCCAGATACGCAGTATTTT.

V gene TRBV6-5 combines with J gene TRBJ1-1; D is undetermined. This CDR3 has 12 residues. Trimming shortened V by 8 bases and J by 11 bases, and 18 bases separated the two germline ends. The germline CDR1 and CDR2 sequences are MNHEY and SVGAGI. The CDR3 DNA follows: TGTGCCAGCTCTAAAGTTGGGTTGGTTGCTTTCTTT. Translating gives CASSKVGLVAFF.

The chain employs TRBV10-3 and TRBJ2-7, with TRBD1 as a possible D gene (7 bases). This CDR3 has 14 amino acids. Between the trimmed V and J ends, which lost 2 bases and 8 bases, there was a span of 16 bases. CDR1 is ENHRY and CDR2 is SYGVKD in the germline V gene. Written as DNA, the CDR3 is TGTGCCATCAGTGAGCAAGCAGGGGGAGGCAAGCAGTACTTC. Translation gives CAISEQAGGGKQYF.

This sequence joins TRBV15 and TRBJ1-4, with no clear D. This CDR3 spans 16 amino acids. Looked up from germline, CDR1 is LNHNV and CDR2 is YYDKDF (reference sequence). With 0 bases removed from V and 2 bases from J, the gap between germline ends came to 10 bases. The CDR3 DNA reads TGTGCCACCAGCAGAGATGAGAGGAACACTAATGAAAAACTGTTTTTT. It is translated as CATSRDERNTNEKLFF.

The chain uses TRBV6-5 and TRBJ1-6; no firm D call. Looked up from germline, CDR1 is MNHEY and CDR2 is SVGAGI. Trimming removed 6 bases from V and 8 bases from J, with 14 bases in between. This CDR3 spans 14 amino acids. CDR3 region: CASRTGSGDSPLHF. CDR3 in DNA: TGTGCCAGCAGGACTGGGTCCGGAGATTCACCCCTCCACTTT.

The V gene is TRBV4-2, the J gene TRBJ1-2; D gene ambiguous. The CDR3 is 16 residues long. V dropped 0 bases and J dropped 4 bases, with 15 bases sitting between them. Germline V gene data show CDR1 as LGHNA and CDR2 as YNFKEQ. The CDR3 sequence: CASSQDRSTAFYGYTF. The CDR3 nucleotides are TGTGCCAGCAGCCAAGACCGGAGTACAGCCTTCTATGGCTACACCTTC.

The chain recombines TRBV7-2 with TRBJ2-3, with D tentatively TRBD1 or TRBD2 (5 bases each). Between the trimmed V and J ends, which lost 5 bases and 5 bases, there was a span of 11 bases. This CDR3 spans 13 amino acids. CDR1 and CDR2 (germline): SGHTA, FQGNSA. The CDR3 DNA reads TGTGCCAGCAGCGTGGGACCAGGAGATACGCAGTATTTT. Amino acid sequence: CASSVGPGDTQYF.

The rearrangement joins TRBV6-5 to TRBJ1-3; D is unresolved. The CDR3 consists of 14 residues. The germline gives CDR1 MNHEY, CDR2 SVGAGI. The V and J ends lost 8 bases and 0 bases respectively, with 11 bases between them. CDR3: CASRLRDSGNTIYF. In nucleotides, the CDR3 is TGTGCCAGCCGCCTAAGGGACTCTGGAAACACCATATATTTT.

On this clone itself: This sample includes further DNA sequences coding for the same CDR3. This sequence joins TRBV19 and TRBJ1-1; D is uncertain. V was cut by 4 bases and J by 1 base, with 7 bases left in between. The CDR3 runs to 13 residues. CDR1 LNHDA and CDR2 SQIVND come from the germline V gene (reference sequence). The CDR3 bases are TGTGCCAGTAGTACCGGAGGGAACACTGAAGCTTTCTTT. Protein: CASSTGGNTEAFF. The entire variable domain, with the rest obtained from reference TRBV19 and TRBJ1-1, is as follows: DGGITQSPKYLFRKEGQNVTLSCEQNLNHDAMYWYRQDPGQGLRLIYYSQIVNDFQKGDIAEGYSVSREKKESFPLTVTSAQKNPTAFYLCASSTGGNTEAFFGQGTRLTVV.

The chain is built from TRBV7-9 and TRBJ2-7; 7 bases fit TRBD2. In germline, CDR1 is SEHNR, CDR2 FQNEAQ (reference sequence). V was clipped by 8 bases and J by 6 bases; unmatched bases: 16. CDR3 length: 15 residues. CDR3 nucleotides: TGTGCCAGCCGTCCCTTCGGGGGGTACATAGGCGAGCAGTACTTC. The encoded protein is CASRPFGGYIGEQYF.

The rearrangement links TRBV6-6 to TRBJ1-1, with 8 bases fitting TRBD1. The germline V gene encodes CDR1 MNHNY and CDR2 SVGAGI (reference sequence). J lost 0 bases, V lost 6 bases, and 3 bases had no gene match. The CDR3 is 14 residues long. CDR3 residues: CASRDRAMNTEAFF. The CDR3 region has the DNA TGTGCCAGCAGGGACAGGGCCATGAACACTGAAGCTTTCTTT.

V and J are TRBV7-2 and TRBJ1-3; no clear D gene. The CDR3 covers 16 residues. Germline loops: CDR1 SGHTA, CDR2 FQGNSA. The V gene lost 5 bases and the J gene lost 1 base, with 15 bases spanning the gap. The CDR3 nucleotides are TGTGCCAGCAGCAGAAACGATCCGGCTTCTGGAAACACCATATATTTT. Translating gives CASSRNDPASGNTIYF.

The chain joins TRBV10-3 to TRBJ2-2; TRBD1 agrees at 8 bases. Trimming at V came to 4 bases and at J to 6 bases, leaving 1 base not matched to a gene. In germline, CDR1 is ENHRY, CDR2 SYGVKD. CDR3 length: 13 amino acids. CDR3 in amino acids: CAISGTGSGELFF. CDR3 nucleotides: TGTGCCATCAGTGGGACAGGGTCCGGGGAGCTGTTTTTT.

The rearrangement joins TRBV7-9 to TRBJ1-1; unclear D gene. The germline V and J ends were trimmed by 3 bases and 4 bases, with 15 bases remaining between them. The germline V gene encodes CDR1 SEHNR and CDR2 FQNEAQ (reference sequence). This CDR3 comprises 15 residues. This CDR3 is CASSFSRVGVTEAFF. In DNA, the CDR3 is TGTGCCAGCAGCTTCTCGAGGGTAGGAGTCACTGAAGCTTTCTTT.

J is TRBJ2-3 and V is TRBV6-1, with TRBD1 as a possible D gene (5 bases). Germline assignment: CDR1 MNHNS and CDR2 SASEGT. The CDR3 is made up of 16 amino acids. V was shortened by 3 bases and J by 0 bases, with 13 bases between the two germline ends. As DNA, the CDR3 is TGTGCCAGCAGTGACTGGGGCCTTTCTAGCACAGATACGCAGTATTTT. This translates into CASSDWGLSSTDTQYF.

V and J are TRBV15 and TRBJ1-3, with no clear D. V dropped 0 bases and J dropped 4 bases, with 16 bases sitting between them. Germline assignment: CDR1 LNHNV and CDR2 YYDKDF (reference sequence). The CDR3 spans 17 residues. The CDR3 region has the DNA TGTGCCACCAGCAGAGATAGGGCGGAAGCTCTCGGAAACACCATATATTTT. Protein sequence: CATSRDRAEALGNTIYF.

The chain is built from TRBV4-3 and TRBJ1-6; TRBD1 might be the D (6 bases). Between the trimmed V and J ends, which lost 1 base and 4 bases, there was a span of 11 bases. CDR3 length: 16 amino acids. Per the germline V gene, CDR1 is LGHNA and CDR2 is YSLEER. The CDR3 DNA is TGCGCCAGCAGCCAAGGGGGGGGGCTATATAATTCACCCCTCCACTTT. Its protein product is CASSQGGGLYNSPLHF.